This entry lists 28 T cell receptor beta chains sequenced from one sample in a study of T cells after yellow fever vaccination. TCRdb independently ran MiXCR on the 5' RACE reads; one entry per CDR3 protein. The sample gives a few hundred thousand distinct CDR3 sequences, less than 4.5% of which show up once; about 25% is in the top ten. The sample was PBMCs, taken on the day of the yellow fever booster vaccination. Source of these receptors: a man in his late teens or twenties who received the YFV17D yellow fever vaccine.

This clonotype was seen more than once but under ten times. The CDR3 loop reads CASSFRSRVAEQYF. The DNA of the CDR3 is TGTGCCAGCAGCTTCAGGAGCAGGGTGGCGGAGCAGTACTTC. The chain joins TRBV7-9 to TRBJ2-7; weak D call: TRBD1 (5 bases). CDR3 size: 14 residues. From germline, CDR1 is SEHNR and CDR2 FQNEAQ (reference sequence). Deletions cut 3 bases from V and 7 bases from J, with 16 bases between.

A few counts support this clonotype. The chain carries TRBV6-1 and TRBJ2-3, with D possibly being TRBD1 (5 bases). V lost 6 bases, J lost 4 bases, and 11 bases lay in between. CDR1 is MNHNS and CDR2 is SASEGT in the germline V gene. The CDR3 has 13 amino acids. The CDR3 protein is CASRRTGPDTQYF. CDR3 sequence (DNA): TGTGCCAGCAGACGAACAGGCCCAGATACGCAGTATTTT.

This clonotype was observed a few times. V usage is TRBV21-1 and J usage is TRBJ2-5; the table's D gene call, TRBD2, was not cross checked with the DNA. TRBV21-1 is a pseudogene. There are 19 residues in the CDR3. The CDR3 nucleotides read TGTGCCAGCAGCAAAGTTGGGAGACTAGCGGGGGCGCTCCAAGAGACCCAGTACTTC. This sequence encodes CASSKVGRLAGALQETQYF.

This clonotype has just a few counts. The V and J genes are TRBV20-1 and TRBJ2-3, with 13 bases lining up with TRBD2. This CDR3 comprises 17 residues. Germline V gene lookup returns CDR1 DFQATT and CDR2 SNEGSKA (reference sequence). J was trimmed by 8 bases and V by 0 bases; bases with no gene match: 11. CDR3 in DNA: TGCAGTGCTAGAGATTGGGAACTAGCGGGGGGGCCCGTTACGCAGTATTTT. This codes for CSARDWELAGGPVTQYF.

This clonotype was seen repeatedly, ten times or more. The chain employs TRBV15 and TRBJ1-5, with D unresolved. The V end lost 0 bases, the J end lost 6 bases, and 3 bases lay between the germline ends. CDR3 size: 12 residues. Germline-derived CDR1 and CDR2 are LNHNV and YYDKDF (reference sequence). DNA for the CDR3: TGTGCCACCAGCAGAGATGCTCAGCCCCAGCATTTT. This gives the protein CATSRDAQPQHF.

This clonotype was found a few times. This rearrangement joins TRBV27 to TRBJ2-7; no reliable D call. The CDR3 contains 13 residues. Germline V lookup: CDR1 MNHEY, CDR2 SMNVEV (reference sequence). Trimming pared 6 bases from V and 0 bases from J, leaving 9 bases between. The CDR3 DNA reads TGTGCCAGCAGCAGGCGATTCTCCTACGAGCAGTACTTC. Residues: CASSRRFSYEQYF.

The chain recombines TRBV7-2 with TRBJ2-7, with a tentative D call TRBD1 (6 bases). Trimming shortened V by 2 bases and J by 2 bases, and 22 bases separated the two germline ends. This CDR3 contains 18 residues. Germline V gene lookup returns CDR1 SGHTA and CDR2 FQGNSA. CDR3 region: CASSLRGGVTDRPYEQYF. CDR3 bases: TGTGCCAGCAGCTTACGGGGTGGGGTAACCGACAGGCCCTACGAGCAGTACTTC.

The chain joins TRBV19 to TRBJ2-4, with D unresolved. The CDR3 runs 18 residues. V lost 6 bases, J lost 0 bases, and 21 bases lay in between. Germline V gives CDR1 LNHDA, CDR2 SQIVND (reference sequence). The CDR3 region is CASRMGWTSPRAKNIQYF. Written as DNA, the CDR3 is TGTGCCAGTAGAATGGGTTGGACGAGCCCACGAGCCAAAAACATTCAGTACTTC.

In its sample, this clonotype was seen many times. The chain uses TRBV4-1 and TRBJ1-4; no reliable D call. Germline V lookup: CDR1 MGHRA, CDR2 YSYEKL. V was clipped by 8 bases and J by 0 bases, with 10 bases between them. This CDR3 spans 14 amino acids. For the CDR3, the DNA is TGCGCCAGCCGCCGGGAGACAACTAATGAAAAACTGTTTTTT. It codes for CASRRETTNEKLFF.

At least ten counts were recorded for this clonotype. The chain links TRBV28 to TRBJ2-4; D gene uncertain. The CDR3 runs to 14 residues. CDR1 is MDHEN and CDR2 is SYDVKM in the germline V gene. V lost 3 bases, J lost 8 bases, and 14 bases lay in between. CDR3 in DNA: TGTGCCAGCAGTTTCCCCAGCCCCCAAGACATTCAGTACTTC. It specifies CASSFPSPQDIQYF.

V gene TRBV3-1 combines with J gene TRBJ2-3; TRBD2 matches 10 bases. V shed 0 bases, J shed 3 bases, and the junction held 6 bases outside the gene matches. The CDR3 runs to 17 residues. Looked up from germline, CDR1 is LGHDT and CDR2 is YNNKEL (reference sequence). The CDR3 is CASSQDWGSGGTDTQYF. As DNA, the CDR3 is TGTGCCAGCAGCCAAGATTGGGGTAGCGGGGGGACAGATACGCAGTATTTT.

This clonotype was recorded many times. The rearrangement links TRBV28 to TRBJ2-3, with 9 bases fitting TRBD1. CDR1 is MDHEN and CDR2 is SYDVKM in the germline V gene. CDR3 length: 19 residues. V shed 3 bases and J 6 bases; nucleotides not matched to a gene: 19. The CDR3 DNA is TGTGCCAGCAGTTTCCGACACACCTATTCCGGGACAGGGCACGATACGCAGTATTTT. Translated, it gives CASSFRHTYSGTGHDTQYF.

This clonotype was observed many times. The gene calls are TRBV9 and TRBJ2-7; D is perhaps TRBD1 (5 bases). The germline V gene encodes CDR1 SGDLS and CDR2 YYNGEE. The CDR3 extends over 12 amino acids. Trimming left V 6 bases short and J 3 bases short, with 10 bases between. The CDR3 loop is CASTRGSYEQYV. CDR3 nucleotide sequence: TGTGCCAGCACTAGGGGCAGCTACGAGCAGTACGTC.

This rearrangement joins TRBV7-2 to TRBJ1-1; 7 positions match TRBD1. The CDR3 totals 15 residues. Per germline, CDR1 SGHTA and CDR2 FQGNSA. The junction had 10 bases not matched to a gene; V was cut back by 5 bases and J by 4 bases. In nucleotides, the CDR3 is TGTGCCAGCAGCATGGCAGGGGGGGGTTTCACTGAAGCTTTCTTT. Its translation is CASSMAGGGFTEAFF.

This clonotype occurred many times. The V and J genes are TRBV20-1 and TRBJ1-1; 7 bases map to TRBD1. The CDR3 runs to 13 residues. V trimming: 6 bases; J trimming: 0 bases; junction bases outside the gene matches: 4. CDR1 is DFQATT, CDR2 SNEGSKA, per germline (reference sequence). The CDR3 DNA is TGCAGTGCGCAAGGGGGCATGAACACTGAAGCTTTCTTT. This sequence encodes CSAQGGMNTEAFF.

This clonotype has ten or more counts. The rearrangement joins TRBV6-2 or TRBV6-3 to TRBJ2-1; tentative D call: TRBD2 (5 bases). The CDR3 extends over 15 amino acids. The germline V gene has CDR1 MNHEY and CDR2 SVGEGT. Trimming removed 4 bases at V and 7 bases at J, with 17 bases between. The CDR3 loop is CASSSGVPSWNEQFF. As DNA, the CDR3 is TGTGCCAGCAGTTCCGGGGTCCCTAGTTGGAATGAGCAGTTCTTC.

This clonotype was seen a few times. The V gene is TRBV3-1, the J gene TRBJ2-3; 7 nucleotides match TRBD1. Germline loops: CDR1 LGHDT, CDR2 YNNKEL (reference sequence). V lost 2 bases and J lost 3; bases outside the gene matches: 8. This CDR3 spans 16 amino acids. The CDR3 DNA is TGTGCCAGCAGCCAATGGATGGCAGGGGGTACAGATACGCAGTATTTT. Its translation: CASSQWMAGGTDTQYF.

This clonotype has a count of ten or more. This chain joins TRBV7-9 and TRBJ1-1; D is possibly TRBD1 (5 bases). The CDR3 has 16 residues. Germline V gives CDR1 SEHNR, CDR2 FQNEAQ (reference sequence). V lost 3 bases to trimming and J lost 7 bases, with 21 bases between them. This CDR3 reads CASSFGAGYIYGEAFF. The CDR3 DNA sequence: TGTGCCAGCAGCTTTGGGGCAGGGTATATCTACGGTGAAGCTTTCTTT.

This clonotype was observed a few times. The chain employs TRBV6-1 and TRBJ1-2, with TRBD1 matching 7 bases. This CDR3 is 16 amino acids long. V trimming: 6 bases; J trimming: 2 bases; junction bases outside the gene matches: 12. Germline CDR1 MNHNS, CDR2 SASEGT. CDR3 DNA: TGTGCCAGCAGCCCACCGGGACAGTTCCCGAACTATGGCTACACCTTC. It specifies CASSPPGQFPNYGYTF.

This clonotype was observed at least ten times. The chain combines TRBV5-1 with TRBJ2-5; 8 bases are shared with TRBD1. The CDR3 covers 14 residues. Germline loops: CDR1 SGHRS, CDR2 YFSETQ. V was clipped by 4 bases and J by 4 bases; unmatched bases: 6. The CDR3 protein is CASSKGQGLETQYF. The CDR3, as DNA: TGCGCCAGCAGCAAAGGACAGGGCTTAGAGACCCAGTACTTC. Full variable domain (remainder filled in from reference TRBV5-1 and TRBJ2-5): KAGVTQTPRYLIKTRGQQVTLSCSPISGHRSVSWYQQTPGQGLQFLFEYFSETQRNKGNFPGRFSGRQFSNSRSEMNVSTLELGDSALYLCASSKGQGLETQYFGPGTRLLVL.

In its sample, this clonotype was seen many times. The genes are TRBV5-1 and TRBJ2-3; maybe TRBD1 (7 bases). This CDR3 spans 15 amino acids. In germline, CDR1 is SGHRS, CDR2 YFSETQ. V lost 3 bases and J lost 5, with 16 bases in between. Here the CDR3 reads CASSSVRGVGDTQYF. The CDR3 nucleotides are TGCGCCAGCAGCTCAGTCAGGGGGGTTGGAGATACGCAGTATTTT. Looking up the rest from reference TRBV5-1 and TRBJ2-3 gives the full variable domain: KAGVTQTPRYLIKTRGQQVTLSCSPISGHRSVSWYQQTPGQGLQFLFEYFSETQRNKGNFPGRFSGRQFSNSRSEMNVSTLELGDSALYLCASSSVRGVGDTQYFGPGTRLTVL.

This clonotype was counted between two and nine times. The V and J genes are TRBV12-3 or TRBV12-4 and TRBJ1-5; tentative D call: TRBD1 (5 bases). The CDR3 loop spans 13 amino acids. V lost 7 bases and J 4 bases, leaving 11 bases between the germline ends. This CDR3 is CASTRGGNQPQHF. CDR3 sequence (DNA): TGTGCCAGCACCCGGGGGGGGAATCAGCCCCAGCATTTT.

Many counts were recorded for this clonotype. The rearrangement links TRBV20-1 to TRBJ2-4; 7 bases map to TRBD2. The germline gives CDR1 DFQATT, CDR2 SNEGSKA (reference sequence). The V gene end was trimmed by 5 bases and the J gene end by 10 bases; junction bases not matched to a gene: 5. CDR3 size: 11 residues. CDR3 sequence (DNA): TGCAGTGCTGGGGACTACCGGATTCAGTACTTC. It specifies CSAGDYRIQYF.

Ten or more counts support this clonotype. The gene calls are TRBV29-1 and TRBJ2-3; the match to TRBD2 covers 8 bases. The CDR3 loop spans 12 amino acids. The germline gives CDR1 SQVTM, CDR2 ANQGSEA. V lost 6 bases and J lost 1; bases outside the gene matches: 0. The CDR3 nucleotides are TGCAGCGTAGCGGGGGGCACAGATACGCAGTATTTT. Protein: CSVAGGTDTQYF.

CDR3 protein: CASSQDLRTGGQYYEQYF. CDR3 in DNA: TGTGCCAGCAGCCAAGATCTTCGGACGGGGGGCCAGTACTACGAGCAGTACTTC. The rearrangement uses TRBV4-2 and TRBJ2-7; possibly TRBD2 for D (7 bases). The CDR3 covers 18 residues. Germline V gene sequence: CDR1 LGHNA, CDR2 YNFKEQ. Trimming shortened V by 0 bases and J by 3 bases, and 21 bases separated the two germline ends.

This clonotype was seen a handful of times. The V and J genes are TRBV6-5 and TRBJ2-3, with a tentative D call TRBD2 (6 bases). CDR1 MNHEY and CDR2 SVGAGI come from the germline V gene. The CDR3 runs 14 residues. Trimming took 4 bases from V and 3 from J, leaving 11 bases between them. In nucleotides, the CDR3 is TGTGCCAGCAGTTCGCACGGGGGTACAGATACGCAGTATTTT. Translated, it gives CASSSHGGTDTQYF.

The sample holds a few counts of this clonotype. The chain has TRBV20-1 and TRBJ1-2, with TRBD1 identical over 9 bases. Germline assignment: CDR1 DFQATT and CDR2 SNEGSKA (reference sequence). This CDR3 region has 12 residues. Losses at the gene ends were 5 bases for V and 4 bases for J; bases not matched to a gene: 2. CDR3 in amino acids: CSASGQGYGYTF. In nucleotides, the CDR3 is TGCAGTGCTTCGGGACAGGGCTATGGCTACACCTTC.

This clonotype has a count of ten or more. The rearrangement uses TRBV12-5 and TRBJ2-7, with D maybe TRBD2 (5 bases). CDR1 is LGHNT and CDR2 is FRNRAP in the germline V gene. The CDR3 covers 15 residues. The V gene lost 7 bases and the J gene lost 6 bases, with 22 bases spanning the gap. The CDR3 protein is CASVAGPAPYFEQYV. In DNA form, the CDR3 reads TGTGCTAGTGTCGCGGGCCCAGCGCCCTACTTCGAGCAGTACGTC.